The T cell receptor beta chain described here comes from a study of Graves' ophthalmopathy and Graves' hyperthyroidism. Using RNA transcripts, the TCR beta CDR3 regions were amplified. HTBI-primed first-round RT-PCR preceded second-round multiplex PCR. TCRdb passed the multiplex PCR reads through MiXCR, listing each CDR3 protein once. The sample includes 500,000 to 700,000 distinct CDR3 sequences, under 45% of them seen just once. The germline gives CDR1 SGHVS, CDR2 FQNEAQ. Trimming took 1 base from V and 9 from J; bases not matched to a gene: 17. This CDR3 has 17 amino acids. Study findings and constraints: The model reached 70.59% sensitivity and approximately 72% specificity for predicting ophthalmopathy progression.

There are many counts of this clonotype. Its antigen is as yet unknown. The sequenced material came from peripheral blood or thyroid tissue (not recorded which). This receptor was identified in an adult man with Graves' hyperthyroidism. The genes are TRBV7-8 and TRBJ1-2; 7 positions agree with TRBD1. The CDR3: CASSLVLTGVMGDSYTF. As DNA, the CDR3 is TGTGCCAGCAGCTTAGTCCTTACAGGGGTTATGGGCGATAGCTACACCTTC. Filled out from reference TRBV7-8 and TRBJ1-2, the complete variable domain reads GAGVSQSPRYKVAKRGQDVALRCDPISGHVSLFWYQQALGQGPEFLTYFQNEAQLDKSGLPSDRFFAERPEGSVSTLKIQRTQQEDSAVYLCASSLVLTGVMGDSYTFGSGTRLTVV.